A selection of T cell receptor beta chains follows, all from one sample in a study of long-term antiretroviral therapy in people with HIV. Sequencing was performed with immunoSEQ multiplex PCR; in TCRdb, only in-frame clones are kept and a portion is missing. The sample shows tens of thousands of clones, roughly 80% of them seen only once. Sequenced material: unsorted PBMCs, taken 0.3 years after starting antiretroviral therapy. The source is a man aged 40-49 years with HIV. Both conserved end residues are part of each CDR3. D genes are given only for firm matches. Not all rows give a size; the values are once, few, many and, for expanded clones, a class.

>TRBV5-8|TRBD1|TRBJ1-6|.
TGTGCCAGCAGCGCGGGACAGGGGTATAATTCACCCCTCCACTTT
CASSAGQGYNSPLHF
>TRBV10-1|.|TRBJ2-5|.
TGCGCCAGCAGTCCCTCAGGTAGACAAGAGACCCAGTACTTC
CASSPSGRQETQYF
>TRBV7-3|.|TRBJ2-7|.
TGTGCCAGCAGCCCAGACGCTAACCCCTACGAGCAGTACTTC
CASSPDANPYEQYF
>TRBV9|.|TRBJ2-7|.
TGTGCCAGCAGCCCCTTGGGAGCCCACTACGAGCAGTACTTC
CASSPLGAHYEQYF
>TRBV15|.|TRBJ1-6|.
TGTGCCACCAGCAGAGACGGTAATTCACCCCTCCACTTT
CATSRDGNSPLHF
>TRBV15|.|TRBJ2-3|.
TGTGCCACCAGCTCAGATGCCCGAGATACGCAGTATTTT
CATSSDARDTQYF
>TRBV11-2|TRBD1|TRBJ2-7|.
TGTGCCAGCAGCTTACCCGGGACAGCCGAGCAGTACTTC
CASSLPGTAEQYF
>TRBV27|TRBD2|TRBJ2-7|.
TGTGCCAGCAGACCTCGTGGACTAGCCTACGAGCAGTACTTC
CASRPRGLAYEQYF
>TRBV18|TRBD1|TRBJ1-1|.
TGTGCCAGCTCACGACTAACAGGGGTTGGAACTGAAGCTTTCTTT
CASSRLTGVGTEAFF
>TRBV7-2|TRBD2|TRBJ2-3|.
TGTGCCAGCAGCTTAGGAGCGGGGGCGGATACGCAGTATTTT
CASSLGAGADTQYF
>TRBV7-9|TRBD1|TRBJ1-2|.
TGTGCCAGCAGCCCACAGGGGTTGGGGAACTATGGCTACACCTTC
CASSPQGLGNYGYTF
>TRBV7-9|.|TRBJ2-5|.
TGTGCCAGCAGCCCGCAGGGGAGTGGCCCGGAGACCCAGTACTTC
CASSPQGSGPETQYF
>TRBV6-6|.|TRBJ1-2|.
TGTGCCAGCAGGCTCCTGAGAGCCGCTTCGGGCTACACCTTC
CASRLLRAASGYTF
>TRBV6-5|.|TRBJ2-4|.
TGTGCCAGCAGTTCCCGGCCGCCCGAGGCCAAAAACATTCAGTACTTC
CASSSRPPEAKNIQYF
>TRBV5-1|.|TRBJ1-3|.
TGCGCCAGCAGCTTGTGGGGGGACTCTGGAAACACCATATATTTT
CASSLWGDSGNTIYF
>TRBV28|.|TRBJ1-2|once
TGTGCCAGCAGTCCGCGGGGGGCCGGCGGCTACACCTTC
CASSPRGAGGYTF
>TRBV5-1|.|TRBJ2-1|.
TGCGCCAGCAGCTTGGTGGGGAATTCGATCAATGAGCAGTTCTTC
CASSLVGNSINEQFF
>TRBV5-1|.|TRBJ1-2|.
TGCGCCAGCAGCTTACTACAGGGTGGCTATGGCTACACCTTC
CASSLLQGGYGYTF
>TRBV7-2|TRBD2|TRBJ2-7|.
TGTGCCAGCAGTCTCGACAGGGCAATAGTAGCGGGGGGTTGGGGCGAGCAGTACTTC
CASSLDRAIVAGGWGEQYF
>TRBV11-2|.|TRBJ2-3|once
TGTGCCAGCAGCCCCGGGGCAGATACGCAGTATTTT
CASSPGADTQYF
>TRBV19|TRBD1|TRBJ1-6|few
TGTGCCAGTAGTATTGGGGACAGCCAATCACCCCTCCACTTT
CASSIGDSQSPLHF
>TRBV7-9|.|TRBJ2-7|.
TGTGCCAGCAGCTTATCTCCCTACGAGCAGTACTTC
CASSLSPYEQYF
>TRBV5-1|.|TRBJ2-3|.
TGCGCCAGCAGCGGGACAGCGGGGGCCCCTAGCACAGATACGCAGTATTTT
CASSGTAGAPSTDTQYF
>TRBV19|TRBD1|TRBJ2-2|.
TGTGCCAGCCGCCGGACAGGGGGCGTAACGACCGGGGAGCTGTTTTTT
CASRRTGGVTTGELFF
>TRBV2|.|TRBJ1-6|.
TGTGCCAGCAGTGGGCGGGCCCTTTATTCACCCCTCCACTTT
CASSGRALYSPLHF
>TRBV2|.|TRBJ1-5|.
TGTGCCAGCACTCCAGGGTCGAGTAGCAATCAGCCCCAGCATTTT
CASTPGSSSNQPQHF
>TRBV6-1|.|TRBJ2-1|.
TGTGCCAGCAGTGAAAATTGGGACCCAAGGAATGAGCAGTTCTTC
CASSENWDPRNEQFF
>TRBV5-4|.|TRBJ1-4|.
TGTGCCAGCAGCCCCGGGACGAGTGCAACTAATGAAAAACTGTTTTTT
CASSPGTSATNEKLFF
>TRBV29-1|.|TRBJ1-2|.
TGCAGCGTTGTTCAAGTCTATGGCTACACCTTC
CSVVQVYGYTF
>TRBV29-1|.|TRBJ2-7|.
TGCAGCGTTGGGGAGAGGGTCGAGCAGTACTTC
CSVGERVEQYF
>TRBV5-1|.|TRBJ2-5|.
TGCGCCAGCAGCTTCAGCGGCCAAGAGACCCAGTACTTC
CASSFSGQETQYF
>TRBV4-3|TRBD2|TRBJ2-7|.
TGCGCCAGCAGCCAAGGGCTAGCGGGCTACTACGAGCAGTACTTC
CASSQGLAGYYEQYF
>TRBV6-6|TRBD1|TRBJ2-2|.
TGTGCCAGCAGTTACTGGCCGGGACAGGGGTCCGGGGAGCTGTTTTTT
CASSYWPGQGSGELFF
>TRBV7-9|.|TRBJ2-5|.
TGTGCCAGCAGCCCCCCGGAGGTTTCTCAAGAGACCCAGTACTTC
CASSPPEVSQETQYF
>TRBV27|TRBD1|TRBJ2-1|.
TGTGCCAGCAGTTTCTGGGACAGGGGCAATGAGCAGTTCTTC
CASSFWDRGNEQFF
>TRBV29-1|TRBD2|TRBJ2-1|.
TGCAGCGTCCTCGGTACTAGCGGGGGTCTTAATGAGCAGTTCTTC
CSVLGTSGGLNEQFF
>TRBV11-2|TRBD2|TRBJ2-3|.
TGTGCCAGCACCCTAGGGCGGGGGGACGCAGATACGCAGTATTTT
CASTLGRGDADTQYF
>TRBV28|.|TRBJ2-2|.
TGTGCCAGCAGTTCCCACACCGGGGAGCTGTTTTTT
CASSSHTGELFF
>TRBV7-9|.|TRBJ2-7|.
TGTGCCAGCAGCTTAGACCCCTGGAGGGAGCAGTACTTC
CASSLDPWREQYF
>TRBV2|.|TRBJ1-6|.
TGTGCCAGCCACCGGGGAGGGGATTCACCCCTCCACTTT
CASHRGGDSPLHF
>TRBV5-6|.|TRBJ2-7|.
TGTGCCAGCAGCTTGGACGGTCTCTCCTACGAGCAGTACTTC
CASSLDGLSYEQYF
>TRBV27|.|TRBJ2-7|.
TGTGCCAGCAGTTTATTCCCCGGGCTCGACAAGCAGTACTTC
CASSLFPGLDKQYF
>TRBV4-3|.|TRBJ1-2|.
TGCGCCAGCAGCTCGACTGGGGGCCTTATCTATGGCTACACCTTC
CASSSTGGLIYGYTF
>TRBV19|TRBD1|TRBJ2-7|.
TGTGCCAGTAGTATAAACCCAGGGGGCTACGAGCAGTACTTC
CASSINPGGYEQYF
>TRBV18|.|TRBJ2-7|.
TGTGCCAGCTCACCTACCCTTCCCAGGTGGGAGTTCGAGCAGTACTTC
CASSPTLPRWEFEQYF
>TRBV5-6|.|TRBJ2-4|.
TGTGCCAGCAGCTCTACACAGGGTCAGAAATACTTC
CASSSTQGQKYF